The 18 T cell receptor beta chains given below trace back to one sample, sequenced in a study of regulatory T cells in long-lasting Graves disease. The time point: newly diagnosed GD, antithyroid drugs for less than 3 months. RNA from PBMCs was the source of the TCR library. Assembly of TCR beta libraries relied on iRepertoire HTBI primers together with Arm-PCR of CDR3 regions. TCRdb re-called the multiplex PCR reads with MiXCR, one entry per CDR3 protein. The sample carries 550,000 to 650,000 distinct CDR3 sequences, 15% to 20% recorded once. This sample was also put to use in a study of T cells in Graves' hyperthyroidism and ophthalmopathy.

The input for sequencing was peripheral blood mononuclear cells (PBMCs), taken at new diagnosis, from a patient treated with antithyroid drugs. These TCRs come from a man aged 18 to 30 with Graves disease.

This clonotype was counted a few times. The chain uses TRBV7-9 and TRBJ1-4; D possibly corresponds to TRBD1 (5 bases). The CDR3 is 16 residues long. The ends were cut back, 5 bases at V and 7 bases at J, with 20 bases in the middle. CDR1 is SEHNR and CDR2 is FQNEAQ in the germline V gene (reference sequence). CDR3 sequence: CASSPNLGGKLEKLFF. The DNA for the CDR3 is TGTGCCAGCAGCCCGAACCTGGGGGGAAAGCTTGAAAAACTGTTTTTT.

The chain joins TRBV6-2 or TRBV6-3 to TRBJ1-4, with TRBD1 as a possible D gene (5 bases). V was trimmed by 1 base and J by 3 bases, leaving 15 bases between them. Germline lookup yields CDR1 MNHEY and CDR2 SVGEGT. The length of the CDR3 is 17 residues. CDR3 loop: CASSYLSRGRSNEKLFF. The CDR3 bases are TGTGCCAGCAGTTACTTATCGCGGGGGAGGTCTAATGAAAAACTGTTTTTT.

This clonotype was observed many times. The J gene is TRBJ2-7, the V gene TRBV2; D is uncertain. The CDR3 sequence is 12 residues long. Germline CDR1 reads SNHLY; CDR2 reads FYNNEI. V lost 4 bases and J lost 3, with 7 bases in between. The CDR3 coding sequence is TGTGCCAGCAGTGGGGGTTACTACGAGCAGTACTTC. Residues: CASSGGYYEQYF.

This chain's CDR3 is CASSPQEPPYGYTF. DNA of the CDR3: TGTGCCAGCAGCCCTCAGGAGCCTCCCTATGGCTACACCTTC. This chain connects TRBV12-3 or TRBV12-4 to TRBJ1-2; no reliable D call. The CDR3 is 14 amino acids. V gave up 6 bases and J gave up 4 bases, with 15 bases separating them.

This clonotype occurred a few times. This chain connects TRBV5-1 to TRBJ2-7; D not certain. The V end lost 5 bases, the J end lost 6 bases, and 12 bases lay between the germline ends. CDR3 length equals 12 residues. Germline loops: CDR1 SGHRS, CDR2 YFSETQ. The CDR3 nucleotides read TGCGCCAGCAGAGAACTTGACTCCGAGCAGTACTTC. Translation gives CASRELDSEQYF.

The chain couples TRBV19 to TRBJ1-5; 11 positions match TRBD1. This CDR3 comprises 15 residues. Per germline, CDR1 LNHDA and CDR2 SQIVND (reference sequence). The V gene end was trimmed by 10 bases and the J gene end by 6 bases; junction bases not matched to a gene: 11. The DNA of the CDR3 is TGTGCCACCAGGGGGGGGACAGGGGGACGTCAGCCCCAGCATTTT. Amino acid sequence: CATRGGTGGRQPQHF.

This clonotype occurred many times. This chain joins TRBV2 and TRBJ2-5, with D perhaps matching TRBD1 or TRBD2 (5 bases each). This CDR3 is built from 17 residues. Germline CDR1 reads SNHLY; CDR2 reads FYNNEI. V was trimmed by 0 bases and J by 0 bases, leaving 14 bases between them. The CDR3 loop reads CASSEALTGAYQETQYF. CDR3 bases: TGTGCCAGCAGTGAAGCGCTTACCGGGGCGTACCAAGAGACCCAGTACTTC.

The genes are TRBV19 and TRBJ2-3, with D tentatively TRBD2 (7 bases). Germline CDR1 is LNHDA and CDR2 is SQIVND (reference sequence). This CDR3 is built from 15 residues. V lost 7 bases and J lost 0, with 14 bases in between. In nucleotides, the CDR3 is TGTGCCAGTACCATCCGGGGGGCTAGCACAGATACGCAGTATTTT. Its translation is CASTIRGASTDTQYF. Full variable domain (outside the CDR3, taken from reference TRBV19 and TRBJ2-3): DGGITQSPKYLFRKEGQNVTLSCEQNLNHDAMYWYRQDPGQGLRLIYYSQIVNDFQKGDIAEGYSVSREKKESFPLTVTSAQKNPTAFYLCASTIRGASTDTQYFGPGTRLTVL.

This clonotype was seen a handful of times. The V gene is TRBV18, the J gene TRBJ2-7; 7 positions agree with TRBD2. Per germline, CDR1 KGHSH and CDR2 LQKENI. The CDR3 covers 15 residues. The junction had 5 bases not matched to a gene; V was cut back by 0 bases and J by 3 bases. The CDR3 spells CASSPPLTGGYEQYF. CDR3 nucleotides: TGTGCCAGCTCACCACCTCTAACGGGAGGCTACGAGCAGTACTTC. The full variable domain, its missing parts supplied by reference TRBV18 and TRBJ2-7, is NAGVMQNPRHLVRRRGQEARLRCSPMKGHSHVYWYRQLPEEGLKFMVYLQKENIIDESGMPKERFSAEFPKEGPSILRIQQVVRGDSAAYFCASSPPLTGGYEQYFGPGTRLTVT.

This clonotype was detected only a few times. The rearrangement joins TRBV12-3 or TRBV12-4 to TRBJ1-5, with D unresolved. This CDR3 is built from 14 residues. Trimming took 7 bases from V and 5 from J, leaving 15 bases between them. The CDR3 nucleotides read TGTGCCAGCACCAACCGACCCCGGGATCAGCCCCAGCATTTT. It yields the protein CASTNRPRDQPQHF.

The CDR3 sequence: CASSFSRPGGSNTEAFF. CDR3 bases: TGTGCCAGCAGCTTTTCCCGGCCAGGGGGATCGAACACTGAAGCTTTCTTT. The chain combines TRBV7-9 with TRBJ1-1; 7 bases are a match to TRBD1. Per the germline V gene, CDR1 is SEHNR and CDR2 is FQNEAQ (reference sequence). J was trimmed by 1 base and V by 3 bases; bases with no gene match: 11. CDR3 length equals 17 residues. Drawing the rest from reference TRBV7-9 and TRBJ1-1, the complete variable domain is DTGVSQNPRHKITKRGQNVTFRCDPISEHNRLYWYRQTLGQGPEFLTYFQNEAQLEKSRLLSDRFSAERPKGSFSTLEIQRTEQGDSAMYLCASSFSRPGGSNTEAFFGQGTRLTVV.

The chain recombines TRBV20-1 with TRBJ2-5; 7 bases align to TRBD2. The trim removed 5 bases at V and 5 bases at J, leaving 14 bases unmatched. Germline CDR1 reads DFQATT; CDR2 reads SNEGSKA (reference sequence). The CDR3 is 15 residues long. In nucleotides, the CDR3 is TGCAGTGCTGGGGGGGGGGAGAGATTGGGTGAGACCCAGTACTTC. It yields the protein CSAGGGERLGETQYF.

This clonotype was counted between two and nine times. CDR3 residues: CASSFSGRLYNEQFF. The CDR3 DNA is TGTGCCAGCAGTTTTAGCGGGAGGTTATACAATGAGCAGTTCTTC. This rearrangement joins TRBV27 to TRBJ2-1; 10 nucleotides align to TRBD2. With 3 bases clipped from V and 4 bases from J, the junction kept 3 bases outside the gene matches. The CDR3 length is 15 residues. CDR1 is MNHEY, CDR2 SMNVEV, per germline (reference sequence).

This clonotype has at least ten counts. The chain's CDR3 is CAISAGTASSYEQYF. CDR3 bases: TGTGCCATCAGCGCCGGGACTGCGAGCTCCTACGAGCAGTACTTC. This sequence joins TRBV10-3 and TRBJ2-7, with D maybe TRBD2 (6 bases). This CDR3 spans 15 amino acids. V was shortened by 6 bases and J by 0 bases, with 15 bases between the two germline ends. Germline CDR1 is ENHRY and CDR2 is SYGVKD.

This clonotype was counted only a few times. The J gene is TRBJ1-6, the V gene TRBV2; 8 bases agree with TRBD1. The germline V gene encodes CDR1 SNHLY and CDR2 FYNNEI. This CDR3 is built from 18 residues. V gave up 4 bases and J gave up 0 bases; unmatched junction bases: 8. CDR3 nucleotide sequence: TGTGCCAGCAGTGCCGACAGGGGCCTAAGCTCCTATAATTCACCCCTCCACTTT. Amino acid sequence: CASSADRGLSSYNSPLHF.

J is TRBJ1-2 and V is TRBV6-1, with 12 bases lining up with TRBD1. The V gene end was trimmed by 6 bases and the J gene end by 4 bases; junction bases not matched to a gene: 9. Germline V gene lookup returns CDR1 MNHNS and CDR2 SASEGT. CDR3 size: 16 residues. The CDR3 DNA is TGTGCCAGCAGCCGGGGACAGGGGGCGCTCGGCTATGGCTACACCTTC. The encoded protein is CASSRGQGALGYGYTF.

A few counts support this clonotype. The V call is TRBV2, the J call TRBJ1-2; the D gene is possibly TRBD1 (5 bases). CDR3 length: 15 residues. CDR1 SNHLY and CDR2 FYNNEI come from the germline V gene. The germline V and J ends were trimmed by 5 bases and 2 bases, with 15 bases remaining between them. CDR3 sequence (DNA): TGTGCCAGCAGTTCATCCGGAACAGGCAACTATGGCTACACCTTC. It codes for CASSSSGTGNYGYTF.

The gene calls are TRBV3-1 and TRBJ1-1; the D gene is possibly TRBD1 (5 bases). V was cut by 8 bases and J by 5 bases, with 15 bases left in between. CDR1 is LGHDT, CDR2 YNNKEL, per germline (reference sequence). The CDR3 totals 13 residues. As DNA, the CDR3 is TGTGCCAGCTCTGGGTTCGGGGGGACTGAAGCTTTCTTT. This translates into CASSGFGGTEAFF.